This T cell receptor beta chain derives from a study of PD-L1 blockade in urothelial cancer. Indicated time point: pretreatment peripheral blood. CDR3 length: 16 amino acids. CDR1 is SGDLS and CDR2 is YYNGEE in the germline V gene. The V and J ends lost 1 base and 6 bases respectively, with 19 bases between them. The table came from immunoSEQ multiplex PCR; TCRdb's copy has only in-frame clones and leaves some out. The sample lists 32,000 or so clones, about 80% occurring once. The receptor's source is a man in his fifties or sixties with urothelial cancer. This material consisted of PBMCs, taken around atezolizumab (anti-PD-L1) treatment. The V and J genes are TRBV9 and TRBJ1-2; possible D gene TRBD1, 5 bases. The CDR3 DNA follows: TGTGCCAGCAGCGTAAGTCCAGGGCTACCCCCGGATGGCTACACCTTC. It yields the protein CASSVSPGLPPDGYTF.